These T cell receptor beta chains were read from a single sample in a study of T cell repertoires in cytomegalovirus infection. No cognate antigen is known for these TCRs. Via MiXCR, TCRdb re-called the reads, giving one row per CDR3 protein. The sample holds 570,000 or so distinct CDR3 sequences, approximately 40% seen once. The specimen comprised cultured PBMCs, sampled from culture after CMV antigen stimulation. All receptors derive from a human donor in good health (CMV status not recorded). Some clones in this sample may be carry-over from other donors' samples. Each CDR3 is given with its conserved first and last residue. D genes are given only for firm matches. Expanded clones are given a class, and other clones once, few, many or no size at all.

NA,TRBV5-1,NA,TRBJ1-1,CASSRAEMNTEAFF,TGCGCCAGCAGTCGTGCAGAGATGAACACTGAAGCTTTCTTT
few,TRBV2,NA,TRBJ1-2,CATLKRVPNF,TGTGCCACCCTAAAAAGGGTACCAAACTTC
few,TRBV12-3/TRBV12-4,NA,TRBJ1-1,CASSQSARSEAFF,TGTGCCAGCAGCCAGTCGGCGAGGTCTGAAGCTTTCTTT
NA,TRBV28,NA,TRBJ2-5,CASSGGLRAQYF,TGTGCCAGCAGTGGGGGCCTCCGGGCCCAGTACTTC
many,TRBV7-2,TRBD1,TRBJ2-7,CASSPQGVEQYF,TGTGCCAGCAGCCCTCAGGGGGTCGAGCAGTACTTC
NA,TRBV19,NA,TRBJ1-2,CASSIRPMEGYTF,TGTGCCAGTAGTATACGTCCGATGGAGGGCTACACCTTC
NA,TRBV7-9,NA,TRBJ1-3,CASSLTGGANTIYF,TGTGCCAGCAGCTTAACAGGAGGGGCGAACACCATATATTTT
NA,TRBV7-8,TRBD2,TRBJ2-7,CASSTHMTSGATSYEQYF,TGTGCCAGCAGCACCCATATGACTAGCGGGGCGACATCCTACGAGCAGTACTTC
NA,TRBV2,NA,TRBJ1-6,CASSEAQGNNSPLHF,TGTGCCAGCAGTGAGGCGCAGGGTAACAATTCACCCCTCCACTTT
few,TRBV12-3/TRBV12-4,NA,TRBJ2-3,CASSLGGTGTDTQYF,TGTGCCAGCAGTTTAGGGGGGACTGGAACAGATACGCAGTATTTT
NA,TRBV28,NA,TRBJ1-4,CASSSLGGAILGEKLFF,TGTGCCAGCAGTTCCCTAGGGGGGGCCATACTTGGGGAAAAACTGTTTTTT
NA,TRBV2,NA,TRBJ1-2,CASSVSGYGYTF,TGTGCCAGCAGTGTGTCGGGGTATGGCTACACCTTC
NA,TRBV20-1,TRBD1,TRBJ2-1,CSTAGTGGNNEQFF,TGCAGTACAGCCGGGACAGGGGGTAATAATGAGCAGTTCTTC
few,TRBV7-8,TRBD1,TRBJ2-7,CASSLEEGQTYEQYF,TGTGCCAGCAGCTTAGAAGAGGGACAGACCTACGAGCAGTACTTC
NA,TRBV24-1,NA,TRBJ2-3,CATSDPDTDTQYF,TGTGCCACCAGTGATCCAGACACCGATACGCAGTATTTT